The source of this T cell receptor (beta chain) is a study of T cell responses to AZD1222 COVID-19 vaccine. Points from the study as a whole: At baseline, seropositivity was found in only 5 to 7 AZD1222 recipients.

About this clone: Its target is unknown.

Libraries were prepared by immunoSEQ multiplex PCR; TCRdb keeps only in-frame clonotypes and omits some of them. The table has under 130,000 clones, about 92% seen once; the top ten hold 1% to 1.5%. V was pared by 5 bases and J by 1 base, with 14 bases between. Germline V CDR1 and CDR2: LNHDA, SQIVND (reference sequence). This CDR3 region has 15 residues. This TCR derives from an adult in good health. Sample: peripheral blood, taken on day 0 of AZD1222 vaccination. V and J are TRBV19 and TRBJ1-1; D gene unclear. CDR3 residues: CASSGFRDGNTEAFF. In DNA, the CDR3 is TGTGCCAGTAGTGGCTTTAGAGATGGGAACACTGAAGCTTTCTTT.